This T cell receptor beta chain derives from a study of cytomegalovirus exposure and HLA in healthy donors (TCRdb year 2017). Context from the whole study: An earlier analysis of approximately 640 of the donors reported roughly 300 Gb of sequence data and approximately 110 million unique TCR beta sequences from some 180 million T cells. Alongside the repertoire data, information on donor age, sex, ethnicity and CMV serostatus was compiled. A separate validation cohort of about 110 different subjects was used in addition to the approximately 700-subject first cohort. Among 398 genotyped donors of the cohort, an average of about 240,000 unique TCR beta nucleotide sequences were sequenced per donor, approximately 20% of them non-productive. An early release that covered about 640 HLA-typed donors contained approximately 320 gigabases of sequencing data and 80 million or so unique TCR sequences. In a later analysis, previously published TCR beta repertoires from 670 or so donors were re-analyzed and high-resolution HLA genotyping was added so that TCR occurrence patterns could be studied. Four or five DR-DQ haplotypes were handled as single units for association and clustering because linkage in the cohort was strong. An earlier analysis of around 640 of the donors used high-throughput TCR beta sequencing to judge whether each TCR beta V gene segment behaved as functional or pseudogenic. The number of typed donors differed by locus: 629-630 for A, B, C, DRB1 and DQB1; about 520 for DQA1; about 600 for DPA1; and approximately 450 for DPB1. Rather than using new phenotypic data, the later analysis identified candidate immune exposures from TCR beta sequences and from how often those sequences occurred across donors. A later genetic analysis took genome-wide SNP genotypes for 398 of the 666 donors and used that subset as a discovery cohort. The genetic ancestry cluster associated with self-reported Caucasian donors included approximately 85% of the approximately 430 genotyped donors. All discovery cohort repertoires had been generated using a single sequencing platform. The study combined high-throughput TCR immunosequencing, statistical association of individual TCRs with disease status, and machine learning to predict cytomegalovirus infection status. The study profiled the T cell repertoires of about 720 subjects by immunosequencing and related them to cytomegalovirus serostatus. Both class I and class II loci were covered by HLA typing, at four-digit resolution. The study was designed to test whether signatures of past pathogen exposure could be identified by cataloging public T cell receptors. General conclusions and limits of the study: For the cohort, immune exposure information was limited to CMV serostatus. The sequencing pipeline was judged likely to have produced a cluster of highly shared sequence variants as a technical artifact. Specific HLA alleles were associated with about 17,000 TCR beta sequences at a false discovery rate of 0.05 in a later analysis. Most TCR sequences were seen in very few donors, while some public TCRs were found in many individuals. A later genetic analysis reported fewer N-insertions in productive TCRs among donors in an Asian-associated ancestry cluster than the roughly 620-donor mean. Because the 87-base-pair reads could not distinguish some IMGT-functional V segments, including TRBV6-2 and TRBV6-3, those segments were excluded. According to a later analysis, parvovirus B19, influenza, CMV and Epstein-Barr virus appeared linked to several top co-occurrence clusters. This cohort had only TCR beta chains sequenced, and the lack of alpha or paired-chain data limited which features could be detected. When HLA alleles, especially DR and DQ, strongly co-occurred, attributing TCR associations to individual alleles was difficult. A later analysis found that HLA-associated TCR beta chains were more clonally expanded and had lower generation probabilities than equally common non-associated chains. A later analysis found that TCR association rates varied across HLA loci, with DRB1 alleles showing the most associated TCRs and HLA-C alleles the fewest. V-gene and J-gene trimming of TCR beta chains was associated with a missense DCLRE1C variant in a later genetic analysis, and the association was replicated in an independent cohort. The presence/absence analyses assumed that sequencing depth was roughly uniform across donors, and that assumption may not be true. An earlier analysis of approximately 530 of the donors showed that most TCR beta V segments appeared in productive rearrangements either about 87% or about 30% of the time, which broadly matched IMGT annotations. Because HLA typing was unavailable for some donors at each locus, only the typed subset was used in association tests. It was suggested by the authors that the approach could potentially be generalized to other disease states and immunological phenotypes. Most CMV-associated TCR beta chains appeared to be HLA-restricted in a later analysis, and the HLA associations seemed to be driven largely by CMV exposure. Correlated functional status among segregating V segments might be attributable to linkage disequilibrium, but an unknown experimental factor could not be ruled out. Because counts were too low, some 17 rarely observed V segments, including chromosome 9 orphons, were excluded from the earlier analysis of under 650 of the donors. A total of around 150 TCR beta chains were listed by the study as associated with cytomegalovirus. A further reported finding was that TCR beta sequences accurately predicted the HLA-A and HLA-B alleles for most subjects in the first cohort. In vitro tests confirmed that a few of the cytomegalovirus-associated TCR beta chains recognize cytomegalovirus antigens. The classifier was reported to diagnose cytomegalovirus status with high specificity and sensitivity in both the original cohort and the validation cohort.

Libraries were made using the immunoSEQ multiplex PCR assay. For the multiplex PCR, a mixture combining 60 forward primers for TCR Vbeta segments and 13 reverse primers for TCR Jbeta segments was used. Amplification of the CDR3 region of rearranged TCR beta genes was performed with a multiplex PCR assay on genomic DNA. The amplified TCR beta libraries were sequenced on the Illumina HiSeq System as 87-base-pair reads. Under the source paper's analysis protocol: A later analysis tallied around 80 million unique TCR beta chains across the 666 repertoires, and 10 million to 11 million of those chains were shared by two or more donors. Raw reads were error-corrected and collapsed into unique sequences by a nearest-neighbor algorithm in which closely related sequences were merged to remove PCR and sequencing errors. CDR3 sequences were aligned to IMGT reference sequences to assign V, D and J gene segments. For a sequence to be retained, at least a six-nucleotide match to both a V gene segment and a J gene segment was required. A rearrangement was called productive if the CDR3 had no stop codons and remained in frame with V and J, and every other rearrangement was called non-productive. Following IMGT convention, CDR3 was defined as the stretch from the second conserved V-encoded cysteine up to the conserved J-encoded phenylalanine. The earlier analysis of roughly 590 of the donors excluded any sequence lacking an unambiguous match to a single V gene segment. In an earlier analysis of several hundred of the donors, a V segment was called functional when productive rearrangements were above 56.7%, and segregating when the standard deviation between donors exceeded 5%. A statistical classification framework was developed to diagnose cytomegalovirus status using the catalog of TCR beta chain sequences. In a later analysis, V and J genes were assigned by comparing TCR nucleotide sequences against IMGT/GENE-DB human TR gene sequences. Using the TCRdist pipeline, a later analysis assigned CDR3 sequences along with most-parsimonious VDJ recombination scenarios. In a later analysis, each TCR beta chain was defined by its CDR3 amino acid sequence together with its V-gene family, and reads without a unique V-gene family were excluded. In a later analysis, 500 to 650 highly shared, low-generation-probability nucleotide sequences were removed to address suspected cross-contamination and a sequencing artifact. In a later analysis, a clonal expansion index was calculated for each public chain from normalized within-repertoire ranks of inferred template counts. In a later analysis, generation probabilities were computed with a VDJ recombination model fitted to out-of-frame rearrangements, and the resulting probabilities were checked against IGoR. Hypergeometric tests were used in a later analysis to score TCR-TCR, TCR-HLA and TCR-CMV co-occurrence, with a repertoire-size bias correction applied to the TCR pairs. False discovery rates were estimated in a later analysis by permuting HLA or CMV assignments 20 times. In a later analysis, co-occurring TCRs were grouped using DBSCAN, with TCRdist sequence similarity added in when clustering inside HLA-allele-positive subsets. Repertoires with fewer than 30,000 or more than 120,000 public chains, plus five repertoires with anomalous nucleotide sharing, were excluded from co-occurrence clustering. The table comes from immuneACCESS by way of TCRdb, which keeps in-frame sequences with V and J called. Part of the clones is missing from these tables; in studies checked, under half for an unresolved V gene and the rest for unknown reasons. V, J and clone size are taken as reported in that table, and D and trimming were inferred from the DNA itself. The sample table records fewer than 250,000 clones; over 65% of these occur just once. Around 3.6% of the sample belongs to the ten largest clones.

In total, about 650 healthy bone marrow donors made up the cohort. All cohort members were sampled while nominally healthy, although unrecorded immune exposures were likely present. The donor tested CMV seropositive and was one of the 289 seropositive cohort members. A peripheral blood sample was provided by each donor, and peripheral blood mononuclear cells were used for TCR beta sequencing. Genomic DNA was extracted from the blood cell samples with the Qiagen DNeasy Blood Extraction Kit. Taken from cysteine to phenylalanine, the CDR3 has 16 residues. The only DNA kept is the CDR3, 48 bases in frame from the first base. Relative to germline, V is missing 0 bases and J is missing 2 bases, with 2 bases of the junction outside any gene match. The germline V gene provides CDR1 SGHRS and CDR2 YFSETQ. About this clone: The clone's antigen remains unknown. No base-level quality is on record; no much larger clone is a single base apart.

This clonotype was sampled from a middle-aged man in good health and CMV-seropositive. Recombination linked TRBV5-1 to TRBJ2-3; TRBD2 aligns with 11 central bases. Sample: PBMCs. The CDR3 reads CASSLGLAGPTDTQYF. The DNA sequence reads TGCGCCAGCAGCTTGGGACTAGCGGGACCCACAGATACGCAGTATTTT.